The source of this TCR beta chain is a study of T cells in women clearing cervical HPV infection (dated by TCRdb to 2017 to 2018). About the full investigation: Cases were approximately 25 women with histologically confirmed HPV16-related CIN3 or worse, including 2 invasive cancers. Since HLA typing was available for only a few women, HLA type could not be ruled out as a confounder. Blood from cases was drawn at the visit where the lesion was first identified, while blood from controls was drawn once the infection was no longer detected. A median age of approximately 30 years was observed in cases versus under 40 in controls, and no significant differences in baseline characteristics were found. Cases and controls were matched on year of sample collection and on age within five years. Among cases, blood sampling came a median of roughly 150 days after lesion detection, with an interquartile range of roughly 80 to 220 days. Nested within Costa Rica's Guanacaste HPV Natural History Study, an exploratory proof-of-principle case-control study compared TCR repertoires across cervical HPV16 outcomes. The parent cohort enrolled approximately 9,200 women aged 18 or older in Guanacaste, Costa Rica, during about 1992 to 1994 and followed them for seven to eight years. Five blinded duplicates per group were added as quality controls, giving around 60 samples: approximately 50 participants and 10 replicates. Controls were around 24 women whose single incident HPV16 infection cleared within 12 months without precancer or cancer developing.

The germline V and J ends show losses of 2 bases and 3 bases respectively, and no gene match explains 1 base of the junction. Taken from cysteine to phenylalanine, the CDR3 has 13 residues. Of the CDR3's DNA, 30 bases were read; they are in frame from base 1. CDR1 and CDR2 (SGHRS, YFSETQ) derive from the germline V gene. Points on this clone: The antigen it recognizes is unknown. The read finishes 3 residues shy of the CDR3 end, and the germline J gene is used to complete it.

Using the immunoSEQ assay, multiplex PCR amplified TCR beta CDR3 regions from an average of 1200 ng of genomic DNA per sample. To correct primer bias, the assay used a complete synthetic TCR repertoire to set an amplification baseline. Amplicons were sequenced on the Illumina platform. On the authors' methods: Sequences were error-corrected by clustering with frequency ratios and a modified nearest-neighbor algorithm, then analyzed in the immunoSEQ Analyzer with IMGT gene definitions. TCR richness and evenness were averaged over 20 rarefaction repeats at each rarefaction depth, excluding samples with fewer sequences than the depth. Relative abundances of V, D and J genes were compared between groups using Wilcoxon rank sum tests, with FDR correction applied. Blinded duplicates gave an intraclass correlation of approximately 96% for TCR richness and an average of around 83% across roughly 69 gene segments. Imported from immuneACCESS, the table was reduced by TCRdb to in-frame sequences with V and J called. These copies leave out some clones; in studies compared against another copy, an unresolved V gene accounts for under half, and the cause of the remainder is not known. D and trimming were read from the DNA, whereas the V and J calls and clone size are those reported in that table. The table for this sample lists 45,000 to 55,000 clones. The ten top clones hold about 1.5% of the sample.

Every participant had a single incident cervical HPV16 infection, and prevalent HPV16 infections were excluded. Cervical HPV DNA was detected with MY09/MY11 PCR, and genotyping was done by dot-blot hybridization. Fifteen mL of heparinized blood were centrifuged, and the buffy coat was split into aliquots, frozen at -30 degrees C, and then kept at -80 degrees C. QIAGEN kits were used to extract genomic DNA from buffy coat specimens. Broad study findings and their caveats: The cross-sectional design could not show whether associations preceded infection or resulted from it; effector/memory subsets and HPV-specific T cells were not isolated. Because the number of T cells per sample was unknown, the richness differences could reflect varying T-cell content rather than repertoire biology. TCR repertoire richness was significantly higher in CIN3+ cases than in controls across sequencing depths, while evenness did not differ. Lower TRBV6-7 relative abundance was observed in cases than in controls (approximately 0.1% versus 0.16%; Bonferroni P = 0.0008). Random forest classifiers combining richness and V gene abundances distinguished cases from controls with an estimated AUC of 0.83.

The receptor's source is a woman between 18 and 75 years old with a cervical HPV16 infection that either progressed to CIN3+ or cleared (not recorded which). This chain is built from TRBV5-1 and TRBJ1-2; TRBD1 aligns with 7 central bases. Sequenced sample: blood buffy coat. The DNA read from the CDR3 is TGCGCCAGCAGCTTCGGGACAGACTATGGC. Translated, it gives CASSFGTDYG. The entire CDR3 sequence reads CASSFGTDYGYTF.